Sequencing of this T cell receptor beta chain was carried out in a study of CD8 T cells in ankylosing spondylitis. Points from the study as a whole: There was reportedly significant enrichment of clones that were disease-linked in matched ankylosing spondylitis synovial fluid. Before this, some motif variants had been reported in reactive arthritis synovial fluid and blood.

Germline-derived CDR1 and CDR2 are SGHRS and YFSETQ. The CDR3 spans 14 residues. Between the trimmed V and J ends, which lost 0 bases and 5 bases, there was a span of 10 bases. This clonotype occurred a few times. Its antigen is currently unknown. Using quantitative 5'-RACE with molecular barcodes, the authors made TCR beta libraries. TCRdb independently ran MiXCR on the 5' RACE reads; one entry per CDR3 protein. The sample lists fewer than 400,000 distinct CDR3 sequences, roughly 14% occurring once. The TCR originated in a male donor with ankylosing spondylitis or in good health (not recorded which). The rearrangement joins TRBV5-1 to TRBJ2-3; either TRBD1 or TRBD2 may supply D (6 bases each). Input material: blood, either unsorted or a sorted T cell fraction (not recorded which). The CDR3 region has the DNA TGCGCCAGCAGCTTGGTCGAGGGGGGAGATACGCAGTATTTT. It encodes CASSLVEGGDTQYF.